The clone carrying this T cell receptor (beta chain) was seen a few times. The antigen is undetermined. The data originate from a study of T-cell reconstitution after alpha-beta-depleted transplantation in children. A library of TCRbeta sequences, prepared with unique molecular identifiers, was generated. TCRdb ran MiXCR on the PCR reads and lists one entry per CDR3 protein. The sample records hundreds of thousands of distinct CDR3 sequences, under 15% being singletons. Germline CDR1 reads MNHEY; CDR2 reads SVGEGT. This CDR3 spans 17 amino acids. Unmatched junction bases numbered 12, after V lost 7 bases and J lost 2 bases. Study results and caveats: Several hundred graft clones that had expanded were reportedly the source of alpha-beta T cells about two months after transplant. Where some patients showed high TCRbeta diversity at day 60, it came from recipient T cells and thymic progenitors that had survived. T-cell numbers and diversity one year post-transplant derived largely from freshly generated T cells.

The source material was PBMCs, mostly from graft donor cells, sampled 360 days after TCRalphabeta/CD19-depleted stem cell transplant. This clonotype originated in a male patient between 10 and 17 years old who had a stem cell transplant for acute myeloid leukemia, so the T cells may come from the graft donor. The chain combines TRBV6-2 or TRBV6-3 with TRBJ2-3; 10 nucleotides agree with TRBD2. This chain's CDR3 is CASTHWLAGVYTDTQYF. CDR3 coding DNA: TGTGCCAGCACCCACTGGCTAGCGGGAGTTTACACAGATACGCAGTATTTT.